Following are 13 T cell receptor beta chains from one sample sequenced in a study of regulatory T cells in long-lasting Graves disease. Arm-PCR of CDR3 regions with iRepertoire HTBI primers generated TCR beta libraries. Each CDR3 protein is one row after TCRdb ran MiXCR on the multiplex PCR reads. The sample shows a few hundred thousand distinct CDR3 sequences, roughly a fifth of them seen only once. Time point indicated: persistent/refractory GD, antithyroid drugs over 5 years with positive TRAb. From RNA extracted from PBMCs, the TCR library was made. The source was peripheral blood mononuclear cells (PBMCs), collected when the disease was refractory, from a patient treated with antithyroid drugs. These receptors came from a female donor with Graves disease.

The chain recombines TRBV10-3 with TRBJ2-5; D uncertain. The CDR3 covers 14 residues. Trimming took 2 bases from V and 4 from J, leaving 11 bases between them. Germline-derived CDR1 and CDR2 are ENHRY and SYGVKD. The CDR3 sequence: CAISEPPGVETQYF. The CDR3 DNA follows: TGTGCCATCAGTGAGCCCCCTGGCGTAGAGACCCAGTACTTC.

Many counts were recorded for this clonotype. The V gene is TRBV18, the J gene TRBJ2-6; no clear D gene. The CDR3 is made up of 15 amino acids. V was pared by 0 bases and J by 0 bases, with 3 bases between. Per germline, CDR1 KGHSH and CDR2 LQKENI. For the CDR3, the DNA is TGTGCCAGCTCACCACCCCTCTCTGGGGCCAACGTCCTGACTTTC. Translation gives CASSPPLSGANVLTF. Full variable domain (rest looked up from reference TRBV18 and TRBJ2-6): NAGVMQNPRHLVRRRGQEARLRCSPMKGHSHVYWYRQLPEEGLKFMVYLQKENIIDESGMPKERFSAEFPKEGPSILRIQQVVRGDSAAYFCASSPPLSGANVLTFGAGSRLTVL.

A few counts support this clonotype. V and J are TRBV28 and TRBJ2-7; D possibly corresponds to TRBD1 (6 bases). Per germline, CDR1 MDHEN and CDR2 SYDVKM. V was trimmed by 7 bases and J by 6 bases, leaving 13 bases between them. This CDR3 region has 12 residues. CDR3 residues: CASTGGRGEQYF. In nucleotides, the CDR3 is TGTGCCAGCACTGGGGGCAGGGGCGAGCAGTACTTC. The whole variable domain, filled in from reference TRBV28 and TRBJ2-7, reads DVKVTQSSRYLVKRTGEKVFLECVQDMDHENMFWYRQDPGLGLRLIYFSYDVKMKEKGDIPEGYSVSREKKERFSLILESASTNQTSMYLCASTGGRGEQYFGPGTRLTVT.

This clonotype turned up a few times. This chain's CDR3 is CASSLRFPGKRRSSYEQYF. DNA of the CDR3: TGTGCCAGCAGCTTAAGGTTTCCCGGAAAGCGGAGGAGCTCCTACGAGCAGTACTTC. The V call is TRBV7-8, the J call TRBJ2-7; TRBD2 might be the D (5 bases). The CDR3 sequence is 19 residues long. The V and J ends lost 2 bases and 0 bases respectively, with 23 bases between them. Per the germline V gene, CDR1 is SGHVS and CDR2 is FQNEAQ.

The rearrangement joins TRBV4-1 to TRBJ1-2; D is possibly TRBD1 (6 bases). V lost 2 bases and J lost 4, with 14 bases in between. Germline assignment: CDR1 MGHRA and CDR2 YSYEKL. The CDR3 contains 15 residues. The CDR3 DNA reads TGCGCCAGCAGCCAACCGGCAGGGGCCAGCTATGGCTACACCTTC. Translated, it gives CASSQPAGASYGYTF.

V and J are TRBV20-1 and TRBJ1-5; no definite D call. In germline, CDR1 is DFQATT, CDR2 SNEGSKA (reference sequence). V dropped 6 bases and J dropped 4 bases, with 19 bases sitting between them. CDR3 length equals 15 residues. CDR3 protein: CSASRSQDFNQPQHF. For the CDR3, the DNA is TGCAGTGCCTCACGGTCACAAGATTTTAATCAGCCCCAGCATTTT.

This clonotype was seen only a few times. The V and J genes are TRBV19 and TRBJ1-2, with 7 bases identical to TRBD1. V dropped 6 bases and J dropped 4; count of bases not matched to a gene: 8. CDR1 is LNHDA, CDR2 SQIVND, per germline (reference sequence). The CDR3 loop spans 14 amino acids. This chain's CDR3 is CASRSDRRTYGYTF. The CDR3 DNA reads TGTGCCAGTAGATCGGACAGGCGCACCTATGGCTACACCTTC.

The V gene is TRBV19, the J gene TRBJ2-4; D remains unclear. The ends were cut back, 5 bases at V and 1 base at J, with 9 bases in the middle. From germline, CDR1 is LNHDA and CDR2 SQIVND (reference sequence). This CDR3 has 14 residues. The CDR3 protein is CASSPVEAKNIQYF. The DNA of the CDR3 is TGTGCCAGTAGTCCCGTAGAGGCCAAAAACATTCAGTACTTC.

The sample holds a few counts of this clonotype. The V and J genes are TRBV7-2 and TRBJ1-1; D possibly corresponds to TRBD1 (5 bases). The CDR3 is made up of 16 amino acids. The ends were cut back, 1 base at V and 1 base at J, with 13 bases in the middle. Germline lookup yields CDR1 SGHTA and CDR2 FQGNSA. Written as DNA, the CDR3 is TGTGCCAGCAGCTTAGATCCCATAGGGACGAACACTGAAGCTTTCTTT. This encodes CASSLDPIGTNTEAFF.

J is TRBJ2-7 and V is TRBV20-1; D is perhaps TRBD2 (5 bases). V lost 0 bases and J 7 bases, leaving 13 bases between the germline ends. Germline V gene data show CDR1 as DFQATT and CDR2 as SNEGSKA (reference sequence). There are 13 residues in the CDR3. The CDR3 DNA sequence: TGCAGTGCTAGAGATCATGAGAGGGAGGAGCAGTACTTC. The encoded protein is CSARDHEREEQYF.

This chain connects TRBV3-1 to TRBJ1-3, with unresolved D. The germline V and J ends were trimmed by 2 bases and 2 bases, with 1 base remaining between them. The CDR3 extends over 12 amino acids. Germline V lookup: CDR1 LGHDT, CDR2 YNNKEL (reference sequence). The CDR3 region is CASSQPGNTIYF. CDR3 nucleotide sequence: TGTGCCAGCAGCCAACCTGGAAACACCATATATTTT.

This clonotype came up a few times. CDR3 DNA: TGTGCCAGCAGCCAAACGGGACTTATGAACACTGAAGCTTTCTTT. Protein sequence: CASSQTGLMNTEAFF. The chain joins TRBV7-2 to TRBJ1-1; tentative D call: TRBD1 (5 bases). The CDR3 runs to 15 residues. Germline lookup yields CDR1 SGHTA and CDR2 FQGNSA. The V and J ends lost 5 bases and 0 bases respectively, with 13 bases between them.

CDR3 in amino acids: CASSYGGPPLTYEQYF. The CDR3 DNA reads as TGTGCCAGCAGTTATGGAGGGCCGCCTTTAACCTACGAGCAGTACTTC. The chain carries TRBV6-5 and TRBJ2-7, with TRBD2 as a possible D gene (6 bases). Per germline, CDR1 MNHEY and CDR2 SVGAGI. V was trimmed by 3 bases and J by 2 bases, leaving 17 bases between them. This CDR3 has 16 residues.